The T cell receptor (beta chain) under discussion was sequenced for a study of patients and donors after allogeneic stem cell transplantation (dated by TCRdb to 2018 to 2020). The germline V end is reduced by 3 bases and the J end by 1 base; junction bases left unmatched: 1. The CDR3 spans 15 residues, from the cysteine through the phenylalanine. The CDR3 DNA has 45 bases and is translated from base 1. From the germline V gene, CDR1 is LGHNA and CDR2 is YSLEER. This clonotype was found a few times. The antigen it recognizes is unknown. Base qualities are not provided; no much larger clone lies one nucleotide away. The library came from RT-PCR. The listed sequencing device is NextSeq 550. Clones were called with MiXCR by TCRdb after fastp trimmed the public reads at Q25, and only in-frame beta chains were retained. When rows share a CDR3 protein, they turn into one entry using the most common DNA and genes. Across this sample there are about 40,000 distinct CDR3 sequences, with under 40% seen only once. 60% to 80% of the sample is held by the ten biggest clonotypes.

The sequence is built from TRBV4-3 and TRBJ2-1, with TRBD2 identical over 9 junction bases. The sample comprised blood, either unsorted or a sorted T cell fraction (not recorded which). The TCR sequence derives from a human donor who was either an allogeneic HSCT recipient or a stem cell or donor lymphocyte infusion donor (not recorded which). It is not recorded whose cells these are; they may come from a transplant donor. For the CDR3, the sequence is CASSQTSGSYNEQFF. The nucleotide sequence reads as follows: TGCGCCAGCAGCCAGACTAGCGGATCCTACAATGAGCAGTTCTTC.